These T cell receptor beta chains were read from a single sample in a study of Ad26.COV2.S vaccination and SARS-CoV-2 variants. Sequencing was performed with immunoSEQ multiplex PCR; in TCRdb, only in-frame clones are kept and a portion is missing. The sample includes hundreds of thousands of clones, around nine tenths seen only once; the top ten take roughly 5%. The source was peripheral blood, collected in a trial of Ad26.COV2.S vaccine versus placebo. These receptors were obtained from a person aged 18-65 years who received the Ad26.COV2.S COVID-19 vaccine or a placebo. The CDR3 runs from the conserved cysteine through the conserved F or W. A D gene is named only where the DNA matches it firmly. Some rows have no size entry. The others give once, few or many, or a class for an expanded clone.

TRBJ2-7 14 - TRBV20-1 - TGCAGTGCTAGTTCAGGCCGAGCTACCTACGAGCAGTACTTC CSASSGRATYEQYF
TRBJ2-7 15 TRBD2 TRBV6-5 - TGTGCCAGCAGTTCTGTTTTAGCGGGCAACTACGAGCAGTACTTC CASSSVLAGNYEQYF
TRBJ1-5 16 TRBD1 TRBV18 - TGTGCCAGCTCACCGGGGACAGGGGGGATCAATCAGCCCCAGCATTTT CASSPGTGGINQPQHF
TRBJ1-2 15 - TRBV6-5 - TGTGCCAGCAGTTACTTACAGGGAGGTGGCTATGGCTACACCTTC CASSYLQGGGYGYTF
TRBJ2-7 14 - TRBV3-1/TRBV3-2 - TGTGCCAGCAGCCAAGAGAGTTCTGGGTCCGAGCAGTACTTC CASSQESSGSEQYF
TRBJ2-2 12 - TRBV30 few TGTGCCTGGAGTAGGCGTTCCGGGGAGCTGTTTTTT CAWSRRSGELFF
TRBJ2-3 14 - TRBV5-1 - TGCGCCAGCAGCTTGGACCAGGGAACAGATACGCAGTATTTT CASSLDQGTDTQYF
TRBJ2-5 15 - TRBV3-1/TRBV3-2 - TGTGCCAGCAGCCAAGATCACTCCCTTGGGGAGACCCAGTACTTC CASSQDHSLGETQYF
TRBJ1-5 14 - TRBV5-1 - TGCGCCAGCAGCTTGGGTCCGGGTGGGCAGCCCCAGCATTTT CASSLGPGGQPQHF
TRBJ2-7 13 - TRBV19 - TGTGCCAGTAGTGCGGGACCAGGGTACGAGCAGTACTTC CASSAGPGYEQYF
TRBJ2-1 15 TRBD1 TRBV27 few TGTGCCAGCAGTTTAGGGGCAGGGGGCTGGAATGAGCAGTTCTTC CASSLGAGGWNEQFF
TRBJ1-5 15 - TRBV6-2/TRBV6-3 - TGTGCCAGCAGTTACGGTCCGGGCCCCAATCAGCCCCAGCATTTT CASSYGPGPNQPQHF
TRBJ1-1 15 - TRBV21-1 - TGTGCCAGCAGCACCTGTGAGGCGGCGAACACTGAAGCTTTCTTT CASSTCEAANTEAFF
TRBJ1-1 16 - TRBV3-1/TRBV3-2 few TGTGCCAGCAGCCAAAGACCCGACGGCACTAACACTGAAGCTTTCTTT CASSQRPDGTNTEAFF
TRBJ2-5 13 - TRBV10-1 - TGCGCCAGCAGTGAATCGTATCAAGAGACCCAGTACTTC CASSESYQETQYF
TRBJ2-7 18 TRBD2 TRBV15 - TGTGCCACCAGCAGGGGACTAGCGGGGACTAGAGACTCCTACGAGCAGTACTTC CATSRGLAGTRDSYEQYF
TRBJ2-7 15 TRBD1 TRBV28 - TGTGCCAGCAGTTCGGGACAGGGAGGCTTCTACGAGCAGTACTTC CASSSGQGGFYEQYF
TRBJ1-5 17 - TRBV28 - TGTGCCAGCAGTTTTCGGCAGGGGTTGGGTAGCAATCAGCCCCAGCATTTT CASSFRQGLGSNQPQHF
TRBJ1-2 12 - TRBV15 - TGTGCCACCAGCAAGGATAACTATGGCTACACCTTC CATSKDNYGYTF
TRBJ1-1 15 - TRBV7-2 - TGTGCCAGCAGCTACCAAAACATGGTGAACACTGAAGCTTTCTTT CASSYQNMVNTEAFF
TRBJ2-1 16 TRBD1 TRBV9 - TGTGCCAGCAGCGTAGGTCCAGGGGGCTTCTACAATGAGCAGTTCTTC CASSVGPGGFYNEQFF
TRBJ1-3 13 - TRBV29-1 - TGCAGCGCCCGACAGCCCTCTGGAAACACCATATATTTT CSARQPSGNTIYF
TRBJ2-7 15 - TRBV14 few TGTGCCAGCAGCCAAGGCACAGGGAGGTCGTACGAGCAGTACTTC CASSQGTGRSYEQYF